This T cell receptor (beta chain) came from a study of shared clonotypes between healthy human individuals. Division of CD4+ cells produced a CD45RA+ naive subset and a CD45RA-negative memory subset. Whole-study findings and limits: Estimated clonotype richness was generally higher in naive than memory subsets. Sequencing depth was expected to influence donor clonotype sharing.

Profiled with immunoSEQ multiplex PCR; TCRdb holds only in-frame clones, not every one. The sample carries 2 million to 3 million clones, 80% to 95% recorded once. A remark on this clone: Antigen specificity is unknown.

Germline V gene data show CDR1 as MNHNY and CDR2 as SVGAGI (reference sequence). V lost 2 bases to trimming and J lost 8 bases, with 10 bases between them. The CDR3 consists of 14 residues. Sequencing used naive CD4+ T cells from PBMCs. The subset: CD45RA+ positively selected. The rearrangement uses TRBV6-6 and TRBJ1-6; no definite D call. The source of this sequence is a man aged 18 to 35 in good health. Some clones in this sample may be carry-over from other donors' samples. The CDR3, as DNA: TGTGCCAGCAGTTACCCGGCAGACGATTCACCCCTCCACTTT. Its protein is CASSYPADDSPLHF.